The next 29 T cell receptor beta chains were all read from a single sample in a study of blood T cells in healthy people across ages. Together with a sample-barcoded 5' primer, a J-beta primer mix was included in a second PCR lasting about 7 to 11 cycles. Using its own MiXCR run on the 5' RACE reads, TCRdb lists one record per CDR3 protein. The sample lists under 800,000 distinct CDR3 sequences; approximately 39% were seen once. The source material was blood. The receptors derive from a woman aged 55-69 years in good health.

Here the CDR3 reads CASTSSRVNEQFF. The CDR3 DNA follows: TGTGCCAGTACATCCTCCCGGGTTAATGAGCAGTTCTTC. The J gene is TRBJ2-1, the V gene TRBV27; D unclear. This CDR3 comprises 13 residues. The germline CDR1 and CDR2 sequences are MNHEY and SMNVEV (reference sequence). V shed 9 bases and J shed 7 bases, with 16 bases lying between them.

This clonotype was detected only a few times. The chain joins TRBV12-5 to TRBJ2-3; 11 bases map to TRBD2. The germline CDR1 and CDR2 sequences are LGHNT and FRNRAP. With 1 base clipped from V and 3 bases from J, the junction kept 6 bases outside the gene matches. There are 17 residues in the CDR3. The CDR3 DNA is TGTGCTAGTGGTTTGGCCCTAGCGGGGGGTAGGACAGATACGCAGTATTTT. This encodes CASGLALAGGRTDTQYF.

This clonotype was seen a few times. V and J are TRBV28 and TRBJ2-4, with TRBD2 matching 7 bases. The germline V gene has CDR1 MDHEN and CDR2 SYDVKM. After removal of 6 bases from V and 1 base from J, the junction contained 9 bases not matched to a gene. The CDR3 runs 16 residues. The CDR3 sequence: CASSAPGGLAKNIQYF. The CDR3 DNA reads as TGTGCCAGCAGCGCCCCGGGGGGTTTGGCCAAAAACATTCAGTACTTC.

At least ten counts were recorded for this clonotype. The chain joins TRBV20-1 to TRBJ2-3; D call uncertain. Germline loops: CDR1 DFQATT, CDR2 SNEGSKA (reference sequence). This CDR3 has 14 amino acids. Trimming removed 2 bases from V and 0 bases from J, with 9 bases in between. As DNA, the CDR3 is TGCAGTGCTAGATTCAACCCTAGCACAGATACGCAGTATTTT. Protein: CSARFNPSTDTQYF.

The rearrangement links TRBV7-2 to TRBJ2-3; 13 bases align to TRBD2. The CDR3 loop spans 20 amino acids. Germline V lookup: CDR1 SGHTA, CDR2 FQGNSA. The V and J ends lost 5 bases and 1 base, in that order; junction bases with no gene match: 15. The chain's CDR3 is CASSPAPTSGGGRGTDTQYF. The CDR3 bases are TGTGCCAGCAGCCCAGCCCCTACTAGCGGGGGGGGGAGGGGCACAGATACGCAGTATTTT. The full variable domain, its missing parts supplied by reference TRBV7-2 and TRBJ2-3, is GAGVSQSPSNKVTEKGKDVELRCDPISGHTALYWYRQSLGQGLEFLIYFQGNSAPDKSGLPSDRFSAERTGGSVSTLTIQRTQQEDSAVYLCASSPAPTSGGGRGTDTQYFGPGTRLTVL.

This clonotype was seen a handful of times. The chain has TRBV6-1 and TRBJ1-5; 7 bases line up with TRBD1. Trimming removed 7 bases from V and 3 bases from J; junction bases left unmatched: 12. The CDR3 length is 16 residues. Germline values: CDR1 MNHNS, CDR2 SASEGT. As DNA, the CDR3 is TGTGCCAGCATCCGAAAGGGACAGCATAACAATCAGCCCCAGCATTTT. Translating it yields CASIRKGQHNNQPQHF.

The genes are TRBV7-2 and TRBJ1-6; D remains ambiguous. Trimming stripped 2 bases from V and 5 bases from J, with 10 bases between. Germline V gene data show CDR1 as SGHTA and CDR2 as FQGNSA. The CDR3 spans 15 residues. This chain's CDR3 is CASSLPGGHNSPLHF. The CDR3 nucleotides read TGTGCCAGCAGCTTACCCGGTGGGCATAATTCACCCCTCCACTTT. Combining the CDR3 with reference TRBV7-2 and TRBJ1-6 gives the whole variable domain GAGVSQSPSNKVTEKGKDVELRCDPISGHTALYWYRQSLGQGLEFLIYFQGNSAPDKSGLPSDRFSAERTGGSVSTLTIQRTQQEDSAVYLCASSLPGGHNSPLHFGNGTRLTVT.

In regard to this clonotype: Sequence at one end of the junction differs from germline and may be a read error. The chain employs TRBV4-3 and TRBJ2-5; TRBD2 is a possible D gene (6 bases). Judging by the DNA end, TRBJ2-1 fits better; the J call may be wrong. This CDR3 is 13 amino acids long. Germline lookup yields CDR1 LGHNA and CDR2 YSLEER. The CDR3 spells CTSSQGGQETQFF. CDR3 nucleotides: TGCACCAGCAGCCAAGGAGGGCAAGAGACCCAGTTCTTC.

The CDR3 DNA reads as TGTGCCAGCAGCTCGGGACATCAATACCTGGGGACCCAGTACTTC. Its translation: CASSSGHQYLGTQYF. This chain joins TRBV11-2 and TRBJ2-5; D might be TRBD1 (6 bases). The V and J ends lost 4 bases and 7 bases respectively, with 19 bases between them. The CDR3 runs 15 residues. Germline V gene lookup returns CDR1 SGHAT and CDR2 FQNNGV. Supplemented by reference TRBV11-2 and TRBJ2-5, the full variable domain reads EAGVAQSPRYKIIEKRQSVAFWCNPISGHATLYWYQQILGQGPKLLIQFQNNGVVDDSQLPKDRFSAERLKGVDSTLKIQPAKLEDSAVYLCASSSGHQYLGTQYFGPGTRLLVL.

The chain has TRBV2 and TRBJ1-2, with D possibly matching TRBD1 (5 bases). Trimming left V 4 bases short and J 12 bases short, with 21 bases between. The CDR3 length is 14 residues. Germline CDR1 SNHLY, CDR2 FYNNEI. Here the CDR3 DNA reads TGTGCCAGCAGTGTCAATAGCGCCAGGGTGGCCAACACCTTC. This encodes CASSVNSARVANTF.

This clonotype occurred a few times. The rearrangement uses TRBV7-9 and TRBJ2-1; D could derive from TRBD1 or TRBD2 (5 bases each). Germline values: CDR1 SEHNR, CDR2 FQNEAQ (reference sequence). CDR3 length equals 12 residues. The V and J ends lost 10 bases and 9 bases respectively, with 16 bases between them. CDR3 DNA: TGTGCCATCCCAGGTTCTGGGGGTGAGCAGTTCTTC. It is translated as CAIPGSGGEQFF.

Points on this clonotype: One end of the junction varies from germline; a read error may be responsible. The chain has TRBV27 and TRBJ2-7, with TRBD1 as a possible D gene (5 bases). The CDR3 is 14 residues long. In germline, CDR1 is MNHEY, CDR2 SMNVEV (reference sequence). In DNA form, the CDR3 reads TGTACCAGCAGTTTACAGACGGACACCTACGAGCAGTACTTC. Its translation is CTSSLQTDTYEQYF.

The chain is built from TRBV12-3 or TRBV12-4 and TRBJ2-3; 13 bases align to TRBD2. The CDR3 is 15 amino acids. V shed 7 bases and J 8 bases; nucleotides not matched to a gene: 9. CDR3 amino acids: CASTGGLAGLGTQYF. The CDR3 bases are TGTGCCAGCACCGGGGGACTAGCGGGACTAGGTACGCAGTATTTT.

The V and J genes are TRBV20-1 and TRBJ1-5, with 9 bases fitting TRBD1. Trimming took 4 bases from V and 0 from J; bases not matched to a gene: 7. The CDR3 covers 16 residues. CDR1 is DFQATT and CDR2 is SNEGSKA in the germline V gene (reference sequence). CDR3: CSAKGQGKTSNQPQHF. The CDR3 DNA reads TGCAGTGCTAAAGGACAGGGGAAAACTAGCAATCAGCCCCAGCATTTT.

V gene TRBV6-5 combines with J gene TRBJ1-5; D uncertain. Trimming removed 0 bases from V and 2 bases from J, with 14 bases in between. The CDR3 length is 17 residues. Germline V gene lookup returns CDR1 MNHEY and CDR2 SVGAGI. As DNA, the CDR3 is TGTGCCAGCAGTTACTCGATGGGAAAGGGCGGCAATCAGCCCCAGCATTTT. Protein sequence: CASSYSMGKGGNQPQHF.

This clonotype was seen a few times. V and J are TRBV12-3 or TRBV12-4 and TRBJ1-5; TRBD1 is a possible D gene (5 bases). V lost 0 bases and J lost 2, with 14 bases in between. This CDR3 spans 17 amino acids. The CDR3 loop is CASSLALSGMGNQPQHF. CDR3 DNA sequence: TGTGCCAGCAGTTTAGCGCTATCAGGGATGGGCAATCAGCCCCAGCATTTT.

This sequence joins TRBV6-5 and TRBJ2-7; 7 nucleotides line up with TRBD1. Germline values: CDR1 MNHEY, CDR2 SVGAGI. The J segment lost 2 bases and the V segment lost 6 bases, leaving 7 bases of the junction unmatched. The CDR3 consists of 14 residues. The CDR3 DNA reads as TGTGCCAGCAGGCCGGGACAGAAACCCTACGAGCAGTACTTC. As protein: CASRPGQKPYEQYF.

The sample holds a few counts of this clonotype. V and J are TRBV12-3 or TRBV12-4 and TRBJ1-1; TRBD1 matches 9 bases. The CDR3 is 17 amino acids. The junction had 11 bases not matched to a gene; V was cut back by 5 bases and J by 1 base. The CDR3 DNA follows: TGTGCCAGCAGTGAGAGGACAGGGGATAGGGGGAACACTGAAGCTTTCTTT. Its protein product is CASSERTGDRGNTEAFF.

In its sample, this clonotype was seen a few times. The J gene is TRBJ2-1, the V gene TRBV7-9; D may be TRBD2 (5 bases). This CDR3 has 16 amino acids. V shed 2 bases and J shed 2 bases, with 13 bases lying between them. Germline V gene sequence: CDR1 SEHNR, CDR2 FQNEAQ (reference sequence). The CDR3 DNA follows: TGTGCCAGCAGCTTACTGGACGGGGTCACCTACAATGAGCAGTTCTTC. Translation: CASSLLDGVTYNEQFF.

The chain joins TRBV4-1 to TRBJ1-1; tentative D call: TRBD1 (6 bases). The length of the CDR3 is 15 residues. Germline V gene lookup returns CDR1 MGHRA and CDR2 YSYEKL. Trimming stripped 2 bases from V and 1 base from J, with 11 bases between. The CDR3 sequence: CASSQQDSANTEAFF. CDR3 nucleotides: TGCGCCAGCAGCCAACAGGACAGTGCGAACACTGAAGCTTTCTTT.

The chain recombines TRBV20-1 with TRBJ2-5, with D possibly being TRBD1 (5 bases). Trimming cost V 1 base and J 3 bases, with 12 bases left between them. The CDR3 runs 14 residues. In germline, CDR1 is DFQATT, CDR2 SNEGSKA (reference sequence). The CDR3 spells CSARGWQGKETQYF. In DNA, the CDR3 is TGCAGTGCTAGAGGGTGGCAGGGAAAAGAGACCCAGTACTTC.

This clonotype was recorded a few times. The V call is TRBV3-1, the J call TRBJ2-2; 13 nucleotides align to TRBD2. Trimming took 0 bases from V and 5 from J; bases not matched to a gene: 6. CDR1 and CDR2 (germline): LGHDT, YNNKEL (reference sequence). This CDR3 spans 18 amino acids. The CDR3 region is CASSQDLWTSGGTGELFF. The CDR3 DNA reads TGTGCCAGCAGCCAAGATCTCTGGACTAGCGGGGGTACCGGGGAGCTGTTTTTT. The variable domain in full, completed from reference TRBV3-1 and TRBJ2-2, reads DTAVSQTPKYLVTQMGNDKSIKCEQNLGHDTMYWYKQDSKKFLKIMFSYNNKELIINETVPNRFSPKSPDKAHLNLHINSLELGDSAVYFCASSQDLWTSGGTGELFFGEGSRLTVL.

This clonotype was seen a handful of times. The chain joins TRBV29-1 to TRBJ1-1; D call uncertain. The CDR3 contains 11 residues. Germline CDR1 is SQVTM and CDR2 is ANQGSEA. V lost 7 bases, J lost 4 bases, and 10 bases lay in between. The CDR3 DNA is TGCAGCGGGACGGCGGCCACTGAAGCTTTCTTT. This gives the protein CSGTAATEAFF.

The chain combines TRBV20-1 with TRBJ2-5; 10 bases are shared with TRBD1. The CDR3 runs 13 residues. The V gene end was trimmed by 6 bases and the J gene end by 0 bases; junction bases not matched to a gene: 1. The germline V gene has CDR1 DFQATT and CDR2 SNEGSKA (reference sequence). The CDR3 nucleotides read TGCAGTGCGGACAGGGGGAACCAAGAGACCCAGTACTTC. It translates to CSADRGNQETQYF.

This clonotype appeared a single time. The rearrangement uses TRBV6-6 and TRBJ2-6; unclear D gene. Trimming cost V 10 bases and J 3 bases, with 13 bases left between them. The length of the CDR3 is 14 residues. CDR1 MNHNY and CDR2 SVGAGI come from the germline V gene (reference sequence). CDR3 bases: TGTGCCATAGGGTCCGGGTTTGGGGCCAACGTCCTGACTTTC. Translated: CAIGSGFGANVLTF.

This clonotype has just a few counts. The chain has TRBV30 and TRBJ1-2; D is unresolved. This CDR3 is built from 12 residues. V was pared by 0 bases and J by 5 bases, with 7 bases between. The germline V gene has CDR1 GTSNPN and CDR2 SVGIG (reference sequence). The CDR3 region is CAWSVPEYGYTF. CDR3 in DNA: TGTGCCTGGAGTGTCCCAGAGTATGGCTACACCTTC.

The chain uses TRBV29-1 and TRBJ2-7; 11 bases fit TRBD2. Germline V lookup: CDR1 SQVTM, CDR2 ANQGSEA. The CDR3 has 14 amino acids. CDR3 bases: TGCAACGTAGAACTAGCGGGGGACTCCTACGAGCAGTACTTC. Translation: CNVELAGDSYEQYF.

V usage is TRBV7-2 and J usage is TRBJ1-2, with 7 bases aligning to TRBD1. Germline CDR1 SGHTA, CDR2 FQGNSA. The ends lost 7 bases at V and 8 bases at J; junction bases unmatched: 10. This CDR3 spans 13 amino acids. CDR3 region: CASTKTGVGGYTF. The CDR3 DNA sequence: TGTGCCAGCACCAAAACAGGGGTGGGGGGCTACACCTTC.

This chain uses TRBV5-4 with TRBJ1-1; D unclear. The germline V gene encodes CDR1 SGHNT and CDR2 YYREEE (reference sequence). V was cut by 4 bases and J by 0 bases, with 10 bases left in between. The CDR3 is 14 amino acids. CDR3 protein: CASSTGLLNTEAFF. The CDR3 region has the DNA TGTGCCAGCAGCACCGGACTGCTGAACACTGAAGCTTTCTTT.